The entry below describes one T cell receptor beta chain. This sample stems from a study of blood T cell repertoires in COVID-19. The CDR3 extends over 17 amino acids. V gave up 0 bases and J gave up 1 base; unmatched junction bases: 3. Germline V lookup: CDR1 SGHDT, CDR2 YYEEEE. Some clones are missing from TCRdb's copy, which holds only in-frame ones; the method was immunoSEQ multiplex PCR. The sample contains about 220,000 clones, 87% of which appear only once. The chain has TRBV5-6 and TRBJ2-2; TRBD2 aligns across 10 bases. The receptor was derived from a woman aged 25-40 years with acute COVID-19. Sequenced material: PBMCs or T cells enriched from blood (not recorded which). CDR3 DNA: TGTGCCAGCAGCTTGGACCTAGCGGGGGAGAACACCGGGGAGCTGTTTTTT. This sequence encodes CASSLDLAGENTGELFF.